The entry below gives a single TCR beta chain sequence along with its context. Produced via immunoSEQ multiplex PCR; TCRdb's table is partial and in-frame only. Among fewer than 250,000 clones listed, approximately 84% were seen once. The entry originates in a study of blood T cell repertoires in COVID-19. Germline loops: CDR1 MNHEY, CDR2 SVGAGI. This CDR3 is built from 14 residues. The V gene lost 7 bases and the J gene lost 0 bases, with 10 bases spanning the gap. The rearrangement joins TRBV6-5 to TRBJ1-3, with D hard to call. The specimen sequenced was peripheral blood. The receptor was isolated from a man aged 50-60 years with acute or convalescent COVID-19. As DNA, the CDR3 is TGTGCCAGCACAAGAGGGCTCTCTGGAAACACCATATATTTT. Translation gives CASTRGLSGNTIYF.